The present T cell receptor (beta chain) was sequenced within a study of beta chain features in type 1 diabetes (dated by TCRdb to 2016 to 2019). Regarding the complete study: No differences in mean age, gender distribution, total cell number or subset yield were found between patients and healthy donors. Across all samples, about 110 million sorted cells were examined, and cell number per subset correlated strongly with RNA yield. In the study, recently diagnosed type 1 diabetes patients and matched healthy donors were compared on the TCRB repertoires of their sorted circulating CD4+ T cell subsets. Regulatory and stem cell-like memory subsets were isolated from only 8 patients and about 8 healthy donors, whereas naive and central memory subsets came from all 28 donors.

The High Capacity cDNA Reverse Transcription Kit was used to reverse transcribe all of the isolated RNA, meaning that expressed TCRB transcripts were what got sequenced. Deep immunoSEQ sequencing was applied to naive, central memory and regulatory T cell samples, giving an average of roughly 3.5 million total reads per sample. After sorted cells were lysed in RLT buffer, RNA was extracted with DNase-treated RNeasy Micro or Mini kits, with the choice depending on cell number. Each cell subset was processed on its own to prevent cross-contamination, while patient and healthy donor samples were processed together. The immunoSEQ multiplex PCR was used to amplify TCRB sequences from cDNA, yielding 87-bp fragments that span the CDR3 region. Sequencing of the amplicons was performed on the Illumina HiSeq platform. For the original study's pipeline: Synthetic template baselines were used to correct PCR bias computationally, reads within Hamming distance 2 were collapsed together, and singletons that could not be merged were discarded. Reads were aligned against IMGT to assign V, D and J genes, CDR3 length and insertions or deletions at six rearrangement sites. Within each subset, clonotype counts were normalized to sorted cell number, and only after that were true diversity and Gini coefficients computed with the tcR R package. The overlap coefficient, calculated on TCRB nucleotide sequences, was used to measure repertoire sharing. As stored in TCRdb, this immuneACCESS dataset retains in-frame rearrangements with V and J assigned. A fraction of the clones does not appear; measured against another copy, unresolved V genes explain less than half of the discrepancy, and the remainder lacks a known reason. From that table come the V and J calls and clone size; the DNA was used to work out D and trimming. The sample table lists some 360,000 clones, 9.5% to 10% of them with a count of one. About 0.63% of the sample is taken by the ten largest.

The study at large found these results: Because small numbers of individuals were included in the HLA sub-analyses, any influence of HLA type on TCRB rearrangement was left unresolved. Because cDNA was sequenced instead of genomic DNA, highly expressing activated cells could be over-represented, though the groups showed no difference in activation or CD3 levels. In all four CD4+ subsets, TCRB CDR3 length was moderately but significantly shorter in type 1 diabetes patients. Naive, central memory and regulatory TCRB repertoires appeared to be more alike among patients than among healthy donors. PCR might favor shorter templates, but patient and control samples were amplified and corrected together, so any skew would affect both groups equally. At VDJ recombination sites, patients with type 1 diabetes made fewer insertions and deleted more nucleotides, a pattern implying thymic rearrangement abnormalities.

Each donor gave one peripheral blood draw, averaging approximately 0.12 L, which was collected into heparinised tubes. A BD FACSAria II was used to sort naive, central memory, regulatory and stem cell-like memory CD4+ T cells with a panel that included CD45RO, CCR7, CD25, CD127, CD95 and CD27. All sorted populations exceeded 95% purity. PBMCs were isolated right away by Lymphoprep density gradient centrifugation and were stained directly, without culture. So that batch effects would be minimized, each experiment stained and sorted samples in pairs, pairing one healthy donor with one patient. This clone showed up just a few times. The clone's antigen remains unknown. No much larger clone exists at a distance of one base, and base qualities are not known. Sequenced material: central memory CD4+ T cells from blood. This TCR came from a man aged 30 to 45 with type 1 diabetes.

The DNA sequence reads TGTGCCATCAGTGACGCGGGACAGGGGTTCGAGCAGTACTTC. This is translated as CAISDAGQGFEQYF. The V and J genes are TRBV10-3 and TRBJ2-7; the central 10 bases match TRBD1. For this chain, trimming is 3 bases at the V end and 6 bases at the J end, and the number of junction bases without a gene match is 5. Sequences ENHRY (CDR1) and SYGVKD (CDR2) are obtained from the germline V gene. The CDR3 sequence holds 14 residues, the cysteine and phenylalanine included. CDR3 DNA only is kept here, 42 bases in frame from base 1.